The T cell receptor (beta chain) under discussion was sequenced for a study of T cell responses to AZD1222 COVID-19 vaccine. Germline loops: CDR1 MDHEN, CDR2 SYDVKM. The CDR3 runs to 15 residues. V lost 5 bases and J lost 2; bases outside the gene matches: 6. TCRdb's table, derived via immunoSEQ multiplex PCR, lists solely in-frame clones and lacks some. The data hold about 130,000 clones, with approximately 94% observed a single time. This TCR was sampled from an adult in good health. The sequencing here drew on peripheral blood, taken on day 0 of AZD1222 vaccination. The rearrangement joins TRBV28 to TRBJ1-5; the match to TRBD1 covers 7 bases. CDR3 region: CASSQGGSGNQPQHF. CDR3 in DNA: TGTGCCAGCAGTCAGGGGGGCAGTGGCAATCAGCCCCAGCATTTT.